One sample yielded the 10 T cell receptor beta chains listed below, sequenced in a study of control samples from healthy donors and cancer patients. Here immunoSEQ multiplex PCR was the method, and the copy in TCRdb shows in-frame clones only, minus some. The sample carries 200,000 to 250,000 clones, over 90% recorded once. The specimen sequenced was blood. The source is a man aged 50-60 years in good health.

This clone was found a few times. V and J are TRBV6-6 and TRBJ2-2, with TRBD1 matching over 12 bases. Germline-derived CDR1 and CDR2 are MNHNY and SVGAGI (reference sequence). The CDR3 has 17 residues. Unmatched junction bases numbered 11, after V lost 5 bases and J lost 7 bases. The CDR3 sequence is CASSRAGTGGDNGELFF. For the CDR3, the DNA is TGTGCCAGCAGTCGTGCTGGGACAGGGGGCGATAACGGGGAGCTGTTTTTT.

The chain uses TRBV5-6 and TRBJ2-7; either TRBD1 or TRBD2 may fit D (5 bases each). From germline, CDR1 is SGHDT and CDR2 YYEEEE. Trimming removed 2 bases from V and 5 bases from J, with 11 bases in between. This CDR3 is 13 amino acids long. The CDR3 protein is CASSLGMGDEQYV. As DNA, the CDR3 is TGTGCCAGCAGCTTAGGAATGGGGGACGAGCAGTACGTC.

The genes are TRBV5-8 and TRBJ1-2; D ambiguous. The CDR3 has 14 residues. CDR1 is SGHTS and CDR2 is YDEGEE in the germline V gene. Trimming cost V 1 base and J 6 bases, with 13 bases left between them. Here the CDR3 reads CASSLLQYRHGYTF. In DNA form, the CDR3 reads TGTGCCAGCAGCTTGCTACAATACCGCCATGGCTACACCTTC. The variable domain in full, with the rest retrieved from reference TRBV5-8 and TRBJ1-2, is EAGVTQSPTHLIKTRGQQATLRCSPISGHTSVYWYQQALGLGLQFLLWYDEGEERNRGNFPPRFSGRQFPNYSSELNVNALELEDSALYLCASSLLQYRHGYTFGSGTRLTVV.

This chain links TRBV19 with TRBJ2-1; 10 nucleotides align to TRBD1. With 7 bases clipped from V and 7 bases from J, the junction kept 4 bases outside the gene matches. Germline V CDR1 and CDR2: LNHDA, SQIVND (reference sequence). This CDR3 comprises 13 residues. The CDR3 DNA reads TGTGCCAGTATGCTGGACAGGGGGAATGAGCAGTTCTTC. Translating it yields CASMLDRGNEQFF.

This chain connects TRBV5-4 to TRBJ2-1; D is unresolved. The CDR3 runs 15 residues. Looked up from germline, CDR1 is SGHNT and CDR2 is YYREEE (reference sequence). Deletions cut 7 bases from V and 0 bases from J, with 14 bases between. CDR3 sequence reads: CASPFGRASYNEQFF. The CDR3 DNA reads as TGTGCCAGCCCCTTCGGAAGGGCCTCCTACAATGAGCAGTTCTTC.

The rearrangement uses TRBV24-1 and TRBJ1-2, with D uncertain. V lost 4 bases to trimming and J lost 1 base, with 3 bases between them. The germline CDR1 and CDR2 sequences are KGHDR and SFDVKD. The CDR3 loop spans 12 amino acids. The CDR3 sequence is CATSDRNYGYTF. In nucleotides, the CDR3 is TGTGCCACCAGTGACCGTAACTATGGCTACACCTTC.

The J gene is TRBJ1-2, the V gene TRBV7-9; D is undetermined. The CDR3 loop spans 14 amino acids. The V gene's germline CDR1 is SEHNR and CDR2 FQNEAQ (reference sequence). The V end lost 4 bases, the J end lost 6 bases, and 15 bases lay between the germline ends. CDR3 protein: CASSSAPGAHGYTF. The CDR3 region has the DNA TGTGCCAGCAGCTCCGCCCCCGGAGCCCATGGCTACACCTTC.

This rearrangement joins TRBV4-2 to TRBJ2-1; no firm D call. V lost 0 bases to trimming and J lost 9 bases, with 6 bases between them. The germline V gene has CDR1 LGHNA and CDR2 YNFKEQ. There are 12 residues in the CDR3. The CDR3 DNA reads TGTGCCAGCAGCCAAGACGGCGTTGAGCAGTTCTTC. Translation: CASSQDGVEQFF.

The chain carries TRBV7-9 and TRBJ1-4, with D tentatively TRBD1 (5 bases). CDR1 and CDR2 from the germline V gene are SEHNR and FQNEAQ (reference sequence). This CDR3 region has 17 residues. V lost 5 bases and J lost 5, with 21 bases in between. The CDR3 DNA reads TGTGCCAGCAGCGTCCGGACCCCCGGGACGGCCAATGAAAAACTGTTTTTT. Encoded protein: CASSVRTPGTANEKLFF.

This chain joins TRBV3-1 (or the pseudogene TRBV3-2) and TRBJ1-1; 7 bases agree with TRBD1. Germline lookup yields CDR1 LGHDT and CDR2 YNNKEL (reference sequence). CDR3 length equals 14 residues. V shed 4 bases, J shed 7 bases, and the junction held 9 bases outside the gene matches. The CDR3 DNA reads TGTGCCAGCAGCCCCGATGGACAGGCATTTGAAGCTTTCTTT. This encodes CASSPDGQAFEAFF.